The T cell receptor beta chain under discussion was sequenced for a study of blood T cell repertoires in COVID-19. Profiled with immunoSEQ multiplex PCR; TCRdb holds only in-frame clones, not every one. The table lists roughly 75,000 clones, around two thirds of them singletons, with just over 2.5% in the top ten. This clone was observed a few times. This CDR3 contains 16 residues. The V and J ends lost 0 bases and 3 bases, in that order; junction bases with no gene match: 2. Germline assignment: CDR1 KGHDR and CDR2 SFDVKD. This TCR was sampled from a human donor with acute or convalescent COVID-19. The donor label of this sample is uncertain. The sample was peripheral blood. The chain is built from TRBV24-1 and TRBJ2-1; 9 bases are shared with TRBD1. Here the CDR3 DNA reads TGTGCCACCAGTGATTTGGGGACAGGGTTCTACAATGAGCAGTTCTTC. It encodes CATSDLGTGFYNEQFF.